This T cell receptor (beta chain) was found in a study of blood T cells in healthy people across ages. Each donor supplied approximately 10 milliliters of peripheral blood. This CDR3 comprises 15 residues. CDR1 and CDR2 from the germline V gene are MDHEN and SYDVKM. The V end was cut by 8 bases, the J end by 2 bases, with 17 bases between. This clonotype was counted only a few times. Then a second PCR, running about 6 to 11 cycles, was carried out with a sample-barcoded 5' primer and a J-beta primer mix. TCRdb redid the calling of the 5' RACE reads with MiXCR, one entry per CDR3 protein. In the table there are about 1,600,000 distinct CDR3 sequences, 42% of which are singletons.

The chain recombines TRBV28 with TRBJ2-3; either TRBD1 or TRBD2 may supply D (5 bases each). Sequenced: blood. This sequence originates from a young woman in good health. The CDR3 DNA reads TGTGCCAGCCGGGATATGGGGCAGAACACAGATACGCAGTATTTT. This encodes CASRDMGQNTDTQYF.